Listed here are 10 T cell receptor beta chains from one sample, sequenced in a study of early T cells in non-severe SARS-CoV-2 infection. Each CDR3 protein is one row after TCRdb ran MiXCR on the 5' RACE reads. The sample has approximately 120,000 distinct CDR3 sequences; about 16% are singletons. The sequenced sample consisted of whole blood. These receptors all come from an adult who was a healthcare worker with PCR-confirmed SARS-CoV-2 infection or an uninfected control (not recorded which).

This clonotype was counted between two and nine times. The chain is built from TRBV6-1 and TRBJ2-5; 7 bases agree with TRBD2. The CDR3 spans 13 residues. From germline, CDR1 is MNHNS and CDR2 SASEGT. V lost 3 bases, J lost 4 bases, and 2 bases stayed unmatched. CDR3 sequence reads: CASSDGGGETQYF. The DNA for the CDR3 is TGTGCCAGCAGTGATGGCGGGGGAGAGACCCAGTACTTC.

This rearrangement joins TRBV2 to TRBJ2-1, with 7 bases lining up with TRBD2. V gave up 6 bases and J gave up 10 bases; unmatched junction bases: 15. The germline V gene encodes CDR1 SNHLY and CDR2 FYNNEI. This CDR3 has 15 amino acids. CDR3 in amino acids: CASRPFAQLAREQFF. CDR3 nucleotide sequence: TGTGCCAGCAGACCTTTCGCTCAACTAGCGCGGGAGCAGTTCTTC.

The V call is TRBV11-2, the J call TRBJ2-1, with TRBD1 as a possible D gene (6 bases). V lost 6 bases to trimming and J lost 7 bases, with 22 bases between them. From germline, CDR1 is SGHAT and CDR2 FQNNGV. The CDR3 runs to 16 residues. CDR3 sequence reads: CASRTRRDKKVNEQFF. The DNA for the CDR3 is TGTGCCAGCAGAACCCGCCGGGACAAAAAAGTTAATGAGCAGTTCTTC.

This clonotype was recorded many times. V and J are TRBV7-9 and TRBJ1-2; no clear D. In germline, CDR1 is SEHNR, CDR2 FQNEAQ (reference sequence). V gave up 3 bases and J gave up 7 bases, with 9 bases separating them. The CDR3 contains 12 residues. The CDR3, as DNA: TGTGCCAGCAGCTTCGACCGATCTGGCTACACCTTC. Its protein product is CASSFDRSGYTF.

This clonotype has more than one count but fewer than ten. V gene TRBV5-1 combines with J gene TRBJ1-6; no clear D. Looked up from germline, CDR1 is SGHRS and CDR2 is YFSETQ. V was pared by 3 bases and J by 8 bases, with 12 bases between. CDR3 length: 14 amino acids. In DNA form, the CDR3 reads TGCGCCAGCAGCTCGACGACGGTCCATTCACCCCTCCACTTT. It yields the protein CASSSTTVHSPLHF.

This clonotype was recorded only once. This sequence joins TRBV11-2 and TRBJ2-7; TRBD1 is a possible D gene (5 bases). CDR3 length: 12 residues. Germline values: CDR1 SGHAT, CDR2 FQNNGV. V lost 4 bases to trimming and J lost 4 bases, with 8 bases between them. The CDR3 DNA sequence: TGTGCCAGCAGCTCACAGGAATACGAGCAGTACTTC. It yields the protein CASSSQEYEQYF.

This clonotype has ten or more counts. The rearrangement joins TRBV6-6 to TRBJ1-3; TRBD1 aligns across 9 bases. This CDR3 contains 14 residues. The V gene's germline CDR1 is MNHNY and CDR2 SVGAGI (reference sequence). The ends lost 9 bases at V and 2 bases at J; junction bases unmatched: 5. For the CDR3, the DNA is TGTGCCAGTTTGGACAGGGGAGCTGGAAACACCATATATTTT. Protein: CASLDRGAGNTIYF.

This clonotype showed up just a few times. The rearrangement joins TRBV10-3 to TRBJ2-5; the D call may be TRBD1 or TRBD2 (5 bases each). Trimming took 3 bases from V and 0 from J, leaving 11 bases between them. This CDR3 is built from 15 residues. In germline, CDR1 is ENHRY, CDR2 SYGVKD. Written as DNA, the CDR3 is TGTGCCATCAGTGATGTGGGACGGAACCAAGAGACCCAGTACTTC. It encodes CAISDVGRNQETQYF.

This clonotype came up many times. The chain carries TRBV12-3 or TRBV12-4 and TRBJ2-7; D not resolved. The CDR3 contains 14 residues. V dropped 5 bases and J dropped 0 bases, with 11 bases sitting between them. The CDR3 DNA is TGTGCCAGCAGTCTTACCGGGCCCTCCTACGAGCAGTACTTC. This codes for CASSLTGPSYEQYF.

The genes are TRBV20-1 and TRBJ2-1, with TRBD2 matching over 9 bases. Germline V gene data show CDR1 as DFQATT and CDR2 as SNEGSKA (reference sequence). The CDR3 consists of 16 residues. The junction had 7 bases not matched to a gene; V was cut back by 0 bases and J by 4 bases. CDR3 region: CSARDPFLAGYNEQFF. The CDR3 DNA is TGCAGTGCTAGAGACCCCTTTCTAGCGGGATACAATGAGCAGTTCTTC.